Each of the 10 T cell receptor beta chains below was sequenced from the same sample in a study of beta chain features in type 1 diabetes. Findings and caveats of the study: The study found moderately but significantly shorter TCRB CDR3s in all four CD4+ subsets of Type 1 diabetes patients.

Expressed TCRB transcripts were sequenced because the isolated RNA had all been reverse transcribed beforehand. Libraries were prepared by immunoSEQ multiplex PCR; TCRdb keeps only in-frame clonotypes and omits some of them. The sample holds 500,000 to 850,000 clones; roughly an eighth are singletons and the top ten take approximately 0.043%. The antigens for these receptors are not known. Sequences were obtained from naive CD4+ T cells from blood. The receptors originated from a man aged 18 to 29 with type 1 diabetes.

This clone has more than one count but fewer than ten. The J gene is TRBJ1-2, the V gene TRBV29-1; 10 nucleotides line up with TRBD1. V shed 4 bases, J shed 7 bases, and the junction held 9 bases outside the gene matches. The length of the CDR3 is 14 residues. CDR1 and CDR2 (germline): SQVTM, ANQGSEA. In DNA form, the CDR3 reads TGCAGCGTTGGTCCGGGACAGGGGTTGGGTGGCTACACCTTC. Its translation: CSVGPGQGLGGYTF.

This clone appeared a few times. The CDR3 here is CASSQRSVAEQYF. The CDR3 bases are TGTGCCAGCAGCCAGAGATCCGTGGCCGAGCAGTACTTC. The chain combines TRBV16 with TRBJ2-7; D is unresolved. Looked up from germline, CDR1 is KGHSY and CDR2 is FQNENV. The CDR3 consists of 13 residues. Deletions cut 3 bases from V and 6 bases from J, with 12 bases between.

The rearrangement links TRBV30 to TRBJ2-7; D remains ambiguous. The CDR3 covers 12 residues. Per the germline V gene, CDR1 is GTSNPN and CDR2 is SVGIG (reference sequence). Trimming left V 7 bases short and J 5 bases short, with 15 bases between. The CDR3 sequence is CASRDLPHEQYF. The DNA of the CDR3 is TGTGCCTCCCGCGACCTCCCTCACGAGCAGTACTTC.

V and J are TRBV29-1 and TRBJ2-7, with D hard to call. Between the trimmed V and J ends, which lost 1 base and 6 bases, there was a span of 13 bases. The CDR3 extends over 13 amino acids. Germline CDR1 reads SQVTM; CDR2 reads ANQGSEA. The CDR3 reads CSVEGQFKAEQYF. CDR3 DNA sequence: TGCAGCGTTGAAGGGCAATTCAAGGCCGAGCAGTACTTC.

CDR3 sequence reads: CASSLGSYNEQFF. In DNA, the CDR3 is TGTGCCAGCAGTCTCGGGAGCTACAATGAGCAGTTCTTC. The chain uses TRBV9 and TRBJ2-1; D perhaps matches TRBD2 (6 bases). Between the trimmed V and J ends, which lost 5 bases and 3 bases, there was a span of 9 bases. The CDR3 is 13 residues long. The V gene's germline CDR1 is SGDLS and CDR2 YYNGEE.

This clone was found a few times. The identical CDR3 is also encoded by other nucleotide sequences in the sample. The chain's CDR3 is CAWSSGGEETQYF. CDR3 DNA sequence: TGTGCCTGGAGTAGCGGGGGGGAAGAGACCCAGTACTTC. The J gene is TRBJ2-5, the V gene TRBV30, with 10 bases matching TRBD2. CDR3 length: 13 amino acids. V trimming: 2 bases; J trimming: 3 bases; junction bases outside the gene matches: 0. The germline V gene encodes CDR1 GTSNPN and CDR2 SVGIG (reference sequence). The entire variable domain, with the rest obtained from reference TRBV30 and TRBJ2-5, is as follows: SQTIHQWPATLVQPVGSPLSLECTVEGTSNPNLYWYRQAAGRGLQLLFYSVGIGQISSEVPQNLSASRPQDRQFILSSKKLLLSDSGFYLCAWSSGGEETQYFGPGTRLLVL.

There are a few counts of this clone. The chain links TRBV7-9 to TRBJ1-2, with D tentatively TRBD1 (5 bases). V dropped 5 bases and J dropped 8 bases, with 15 bases sitting between them. CDR1 is SEHNR, CDR2 FQNEAQ, per germline (reference sequence). The CDR3 spans 13 residues. The CDR3 nucleotides are TGTGCCAGCAGCGCCGACAGAGGCGGAGGCTACACCTTC. Translating it yields CASSADRGGGYTF.

The sample holds a few counts of this clone. V gene TRBV6-7 combines with J gene TRBJ2-7, with no clear D. TRBV6-7 is recorded as an ORF, its role being uncertain. V lost 5 bases to trimming and J lost 9 bases, with 11 bases between them. The CDR3 is 11 residues long. CDR3 sequence: CASSRSDGQYF. The CDR3 DNA follows: TGTGCCAGCAGTCGATCCGACGGGCAGTACTTC.

For the CDR3, the DNA is TGTGCCAGCAGTCGGGACGGGTACGAGCAGTACTTC. Translating gives CASSRDGYEQYF. The J gene is TRBJ2-7, the V gene TRBV2; possibly TRBD1 or TRBD2 for D (5 bases each). The CDR3 loop spans 12 amino acids. CDR1 SNHLY and CDR2 FYNNEI come from the germline V gene. Trimming stripped 5 bases from V and 4 bases from J, with 9 bases between.

The chain uses TRBV30 and TRBJ1-5; 10 bases agree with TRBD1. This CDR3 comprises 14 residues. J gave up 6 bases and V 2 bases, and 4 bases lay outside the gene matches. Germline V gene lookup returns CDR1 GTSNPN and CDR2 SVGIG (reference sequence). As DNA, the CDR3 is TGTGCCTGGAGTTCGACAGGGGGCAGTCAGCCCCAGCATTTT. The encoded protein is CAWSSTGGSQPQHF.